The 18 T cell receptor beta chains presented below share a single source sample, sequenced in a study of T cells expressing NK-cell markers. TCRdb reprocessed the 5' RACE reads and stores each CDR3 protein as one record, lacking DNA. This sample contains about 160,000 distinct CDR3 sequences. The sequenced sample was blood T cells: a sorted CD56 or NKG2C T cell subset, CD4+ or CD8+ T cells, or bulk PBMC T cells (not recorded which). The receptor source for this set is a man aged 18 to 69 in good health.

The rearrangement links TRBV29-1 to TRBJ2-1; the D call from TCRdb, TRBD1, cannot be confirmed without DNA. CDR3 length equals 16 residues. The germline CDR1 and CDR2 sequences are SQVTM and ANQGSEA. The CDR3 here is CSVLPTAGARMGEQFF.

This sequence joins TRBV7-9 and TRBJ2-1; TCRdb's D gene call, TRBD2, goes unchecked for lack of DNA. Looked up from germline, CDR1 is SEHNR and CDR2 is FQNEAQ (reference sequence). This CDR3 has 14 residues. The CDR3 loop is CASSLVGLWNEQFF.

The CDR3 reads CASSLDVAGDQETQYF. The rearrangement uses TRBV13 and TRBJ2-5; TCRdb calls TRBD2, which cannot be checked without DNA. There are 16 residues in the CDR3. Germline V lookup: CDR1 PRHDT, CDR2 FYEKMQ (reference sequence).

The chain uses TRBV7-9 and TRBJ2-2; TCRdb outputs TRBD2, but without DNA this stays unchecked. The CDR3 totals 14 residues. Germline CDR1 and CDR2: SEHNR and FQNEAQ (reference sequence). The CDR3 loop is CASSHDYDTGELFF.

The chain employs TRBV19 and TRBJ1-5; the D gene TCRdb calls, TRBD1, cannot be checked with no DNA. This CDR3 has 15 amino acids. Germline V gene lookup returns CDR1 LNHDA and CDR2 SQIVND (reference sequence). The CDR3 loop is CASSTRDSSLEPQHF.

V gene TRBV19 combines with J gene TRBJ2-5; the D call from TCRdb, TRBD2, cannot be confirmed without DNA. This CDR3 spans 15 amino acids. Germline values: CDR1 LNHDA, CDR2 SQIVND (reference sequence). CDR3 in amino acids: CASSVRTSGIETQYF.

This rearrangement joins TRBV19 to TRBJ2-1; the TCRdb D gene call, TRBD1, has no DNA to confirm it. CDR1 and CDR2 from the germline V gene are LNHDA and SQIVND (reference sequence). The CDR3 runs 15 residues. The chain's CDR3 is CASTKTGTNYNEQFF.

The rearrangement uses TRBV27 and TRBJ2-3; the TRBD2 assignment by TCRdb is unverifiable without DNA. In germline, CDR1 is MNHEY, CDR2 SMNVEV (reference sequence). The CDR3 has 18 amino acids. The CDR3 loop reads CASSSLTSGGDGADTQYF.

The CDR3 loop reads CATSRDTVADTQYF. V and J are TRBV15 and TRBJ2-3. CDR1 and CDR2 (germline): LNHNV, YYDKDF (reference sequence). The length of the CDR3 is 14 residues.

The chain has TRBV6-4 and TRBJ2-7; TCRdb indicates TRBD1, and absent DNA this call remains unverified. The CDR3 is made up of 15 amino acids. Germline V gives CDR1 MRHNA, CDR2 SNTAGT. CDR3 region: CASSDLRGSAYEQYF.

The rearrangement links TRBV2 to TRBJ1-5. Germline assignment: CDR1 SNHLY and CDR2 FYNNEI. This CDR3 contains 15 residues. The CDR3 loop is CASSADRGVNQPQHF.

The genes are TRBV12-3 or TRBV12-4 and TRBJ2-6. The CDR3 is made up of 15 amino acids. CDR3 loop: CASIPDLSGANVLTF.

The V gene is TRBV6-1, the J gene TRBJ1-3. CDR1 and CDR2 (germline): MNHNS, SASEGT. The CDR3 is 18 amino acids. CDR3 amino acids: CASLPLAESYSSGNTIYF.

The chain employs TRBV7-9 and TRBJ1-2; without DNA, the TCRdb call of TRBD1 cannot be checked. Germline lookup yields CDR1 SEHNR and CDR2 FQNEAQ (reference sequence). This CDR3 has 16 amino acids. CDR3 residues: CASSYAPGPAAYGYTF.

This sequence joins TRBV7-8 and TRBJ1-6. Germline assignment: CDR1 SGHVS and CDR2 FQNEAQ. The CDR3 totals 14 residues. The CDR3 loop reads CASSLTGMGSPLHF.

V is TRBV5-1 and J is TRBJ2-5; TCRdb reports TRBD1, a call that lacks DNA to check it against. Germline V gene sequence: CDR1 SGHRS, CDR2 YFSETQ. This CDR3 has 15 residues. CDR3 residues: CASRLTGSSGKTQYF.

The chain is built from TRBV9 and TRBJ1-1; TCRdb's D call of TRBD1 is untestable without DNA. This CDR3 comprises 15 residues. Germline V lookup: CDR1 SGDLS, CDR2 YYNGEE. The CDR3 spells CASSVSGGQNTEAFF.

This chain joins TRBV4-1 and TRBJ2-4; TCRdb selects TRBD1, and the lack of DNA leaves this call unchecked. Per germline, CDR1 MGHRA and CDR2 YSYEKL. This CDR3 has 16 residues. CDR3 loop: CASSQASTATGNIQYF.